The present entry profiles one TCR beta chain with its context. This entry belongs to a study of blood T cell repertoires in COVID-19. Germline CDR1 reads LGHNA; CDR2 reads YSLEER. V gave up 0 bases and J gave up 5 bases, with 13 bases separating them. The length of the CDR3 is 15 residues. Here immunoSEQ multiplex PCR was the method, and the copy in TCRdb shows in-frame clones only, minus some. This table has 50,000 to 65,000 clones, 82% appearing once. The chain carries TRBV4-3 and TRBJ1-2; D may be TRBD1 (6 bases). The receptor's source is a woman aged 55-69 years with acute or convalescent COVID-19. Sequenced input: peripheral blood. CDR3 nucleotide sequence: TGCGCCAGCAGCCAAGATCTAGGCAGGGGTTATGGCTACACCTTC. It encodes CASSQDLGRGYGYTF.